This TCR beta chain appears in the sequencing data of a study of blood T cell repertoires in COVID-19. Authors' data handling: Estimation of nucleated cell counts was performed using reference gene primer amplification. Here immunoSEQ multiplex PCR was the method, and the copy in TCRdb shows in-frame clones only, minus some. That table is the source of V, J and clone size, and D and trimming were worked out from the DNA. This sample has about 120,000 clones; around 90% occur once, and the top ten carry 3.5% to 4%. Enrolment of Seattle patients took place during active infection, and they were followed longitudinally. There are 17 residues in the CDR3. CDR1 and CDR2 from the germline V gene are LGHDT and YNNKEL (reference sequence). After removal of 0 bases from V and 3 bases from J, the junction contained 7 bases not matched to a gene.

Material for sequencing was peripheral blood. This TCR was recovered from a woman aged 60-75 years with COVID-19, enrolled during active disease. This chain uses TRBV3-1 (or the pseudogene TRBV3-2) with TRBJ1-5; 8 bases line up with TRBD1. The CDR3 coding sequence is TGTGCCAGCAGCCAAGATGGAGACAGGGGAGACAATCAGCCCCAGCATTTT. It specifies CASSQDGDRGDNQPQHF.